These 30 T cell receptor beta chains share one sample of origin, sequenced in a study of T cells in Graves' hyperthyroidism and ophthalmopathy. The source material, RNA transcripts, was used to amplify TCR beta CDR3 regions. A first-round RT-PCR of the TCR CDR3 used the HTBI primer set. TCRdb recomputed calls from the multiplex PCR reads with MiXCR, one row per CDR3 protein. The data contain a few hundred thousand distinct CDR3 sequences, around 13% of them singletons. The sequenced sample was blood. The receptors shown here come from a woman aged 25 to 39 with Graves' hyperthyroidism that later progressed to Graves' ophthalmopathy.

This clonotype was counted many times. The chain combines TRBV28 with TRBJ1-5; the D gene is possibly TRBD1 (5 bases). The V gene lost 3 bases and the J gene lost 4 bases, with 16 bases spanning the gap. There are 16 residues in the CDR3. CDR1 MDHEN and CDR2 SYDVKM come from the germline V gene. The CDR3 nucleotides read TGTGCCAGCAGTTTCCCCCCCGGGACGGTAAATCAGCCCCAGCATTTT. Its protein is CASSFPPGTVNQPQHF.

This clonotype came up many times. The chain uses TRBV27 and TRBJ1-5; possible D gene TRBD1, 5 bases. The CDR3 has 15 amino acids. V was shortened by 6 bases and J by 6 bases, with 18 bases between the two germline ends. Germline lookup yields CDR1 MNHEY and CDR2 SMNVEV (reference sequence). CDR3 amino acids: CASRPQGKGSQPQHF. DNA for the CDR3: TGTGCCAGCAGGCCGCAGGGAAAGGGCAGTCAGCCCCAGCATTTT.

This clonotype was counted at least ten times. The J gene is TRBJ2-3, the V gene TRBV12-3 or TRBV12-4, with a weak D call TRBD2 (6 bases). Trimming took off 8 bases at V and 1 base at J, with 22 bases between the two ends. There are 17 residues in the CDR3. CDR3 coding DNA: TGTGCCAGCGGAACCCTTAGTGGCCAGCGGGGCACAGATACGCAGTATTTT. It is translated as CASGTLSGQRGTDTQYF.

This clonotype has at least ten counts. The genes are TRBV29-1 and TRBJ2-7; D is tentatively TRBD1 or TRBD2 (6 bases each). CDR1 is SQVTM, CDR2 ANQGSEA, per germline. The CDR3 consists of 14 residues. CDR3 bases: TGCAGACGGCTGATAGGGGGGATTACCTACGAGCAGTACTTC. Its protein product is CRRLIGGITYEQYF.

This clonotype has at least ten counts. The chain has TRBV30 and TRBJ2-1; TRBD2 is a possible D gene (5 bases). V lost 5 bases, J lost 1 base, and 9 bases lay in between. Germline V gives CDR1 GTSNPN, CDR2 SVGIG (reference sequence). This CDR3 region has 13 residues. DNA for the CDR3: TGTGCCTGGGTCGGGGATTCCTACAATGAGCAGTTCTTC. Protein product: CAWVGDSYNEQFF.

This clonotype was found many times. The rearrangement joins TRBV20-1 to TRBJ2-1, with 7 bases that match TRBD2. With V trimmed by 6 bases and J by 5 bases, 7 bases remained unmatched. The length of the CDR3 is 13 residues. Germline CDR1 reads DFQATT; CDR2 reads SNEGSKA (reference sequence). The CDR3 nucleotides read TGCAGTGCCGCGGGACTACGTCACAATGAGCAGTTCTTC. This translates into CSAAGLRHNEQFF.

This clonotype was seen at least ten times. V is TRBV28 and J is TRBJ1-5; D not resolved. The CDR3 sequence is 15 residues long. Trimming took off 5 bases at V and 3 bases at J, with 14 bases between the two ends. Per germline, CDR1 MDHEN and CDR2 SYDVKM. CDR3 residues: CASSPSGVPNQPQHF. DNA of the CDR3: TGTGCCAGCAGTCCCAGTGGGGTTCCCAATCAGCCCCAGCATTTT.

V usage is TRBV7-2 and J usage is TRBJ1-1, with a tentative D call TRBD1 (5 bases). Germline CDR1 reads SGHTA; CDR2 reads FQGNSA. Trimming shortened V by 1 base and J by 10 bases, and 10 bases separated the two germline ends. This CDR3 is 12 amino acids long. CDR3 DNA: TGTGCCAGCAGCTTAGATCGGGGGGGAGCTTTCTTT. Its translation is CASSLDRGGAFF.

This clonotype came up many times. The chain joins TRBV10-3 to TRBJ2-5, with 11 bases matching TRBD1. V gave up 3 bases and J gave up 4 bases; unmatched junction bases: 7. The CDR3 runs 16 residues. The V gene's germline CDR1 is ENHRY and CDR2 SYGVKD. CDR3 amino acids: CAISDERTGGRETQYF. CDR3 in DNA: TGTGCCATCAGTGATGAGAGGACAGGGGGCAGAGAGACCCAGTACTTC.

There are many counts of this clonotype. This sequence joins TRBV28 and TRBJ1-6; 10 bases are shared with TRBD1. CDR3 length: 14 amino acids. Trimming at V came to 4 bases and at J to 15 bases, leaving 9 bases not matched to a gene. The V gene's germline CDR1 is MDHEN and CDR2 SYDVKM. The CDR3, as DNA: TGTGCCAGCAGTTCCGGGACAGGGGTACGGCGCCTCCACTTT. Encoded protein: CASSSGTGVRRLHF.

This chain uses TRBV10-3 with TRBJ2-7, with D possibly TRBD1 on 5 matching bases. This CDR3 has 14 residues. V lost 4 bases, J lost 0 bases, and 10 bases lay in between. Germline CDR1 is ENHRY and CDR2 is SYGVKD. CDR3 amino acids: CAISGVGASYEQYF. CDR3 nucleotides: TGTGCCATCAGTGGTGTAGGGGCCTCCTACGAGCAGTACTTC.

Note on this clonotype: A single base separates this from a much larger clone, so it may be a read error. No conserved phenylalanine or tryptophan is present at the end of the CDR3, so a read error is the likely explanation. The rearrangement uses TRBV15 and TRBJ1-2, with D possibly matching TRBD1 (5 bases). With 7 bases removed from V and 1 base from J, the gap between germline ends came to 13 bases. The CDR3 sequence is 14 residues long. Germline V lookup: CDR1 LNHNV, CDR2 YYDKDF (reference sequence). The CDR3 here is CATTQGAGNYGYTL. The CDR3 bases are TGTGCCACCACCCAAGGGGCAGGTAACTATGGCTACACCCTC.

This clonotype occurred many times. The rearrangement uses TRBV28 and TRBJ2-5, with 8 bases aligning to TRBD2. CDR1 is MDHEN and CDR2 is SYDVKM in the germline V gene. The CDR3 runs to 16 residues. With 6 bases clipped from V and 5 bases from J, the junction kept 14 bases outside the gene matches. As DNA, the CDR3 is TGTGCCAGCAGCTCTTTTTTCGAGCGGGAGAAGGAGACCCAGTACTTC. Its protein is CASSSFFEREKETQYF.

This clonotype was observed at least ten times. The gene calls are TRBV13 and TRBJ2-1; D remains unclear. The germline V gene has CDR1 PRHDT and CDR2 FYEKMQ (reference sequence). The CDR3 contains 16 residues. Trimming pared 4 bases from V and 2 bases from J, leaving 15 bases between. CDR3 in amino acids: CASSSPRARTYNEQFF. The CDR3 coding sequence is TGTGCCAGCAGCTCCCCCCGAGCGCGCACCTACAATGAGCAGTTCTTC.

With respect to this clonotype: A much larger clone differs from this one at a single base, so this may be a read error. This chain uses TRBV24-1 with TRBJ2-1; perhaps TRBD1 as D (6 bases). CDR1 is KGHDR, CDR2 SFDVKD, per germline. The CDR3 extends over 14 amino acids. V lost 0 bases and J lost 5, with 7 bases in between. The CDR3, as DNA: TGTGCCACCAGTGATTTGCAGGGGCACAATGAGCAGTTCTTC. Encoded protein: CATSDLQGHNEQFF.

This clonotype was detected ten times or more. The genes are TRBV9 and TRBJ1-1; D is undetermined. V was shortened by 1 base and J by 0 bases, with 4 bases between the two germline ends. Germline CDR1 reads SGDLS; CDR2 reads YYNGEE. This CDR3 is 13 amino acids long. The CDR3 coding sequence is TGTGCCAGCAGCGTAACGATGAACACTGAAGCTTTCTTT. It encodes CASSVTMNTEAFF.

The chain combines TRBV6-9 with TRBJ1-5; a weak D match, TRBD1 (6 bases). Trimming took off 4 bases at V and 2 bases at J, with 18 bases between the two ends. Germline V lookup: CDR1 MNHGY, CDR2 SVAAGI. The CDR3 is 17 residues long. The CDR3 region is CASSLQGWGKGNQPQHF. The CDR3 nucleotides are TGTGCCAGCAGTTTACAGGGTTGGGGTAAAGGCAATCAGCCCCAGCATTTT.

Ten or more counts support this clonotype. This chain's CDR3 is CASSLSVGDSGRALETQYF. CDR3 coding DNA: TGTGCCAGCAGCTTGAGCGTCGGAGACAGCGGGAGGGCCTTAGAGACCCAGTACTTC. This rearrangement joins TRBV5-5 to TRBJ2-5; 10 bases fit TRBD2. This CDR3 contains 19 residues. CDR1 and CDR2 from the germline V gene are SGHKS and YYEKEE (reference sequence). Unmatched junction bases numbered 16, after V lost 1 base and J lost 4 bases.

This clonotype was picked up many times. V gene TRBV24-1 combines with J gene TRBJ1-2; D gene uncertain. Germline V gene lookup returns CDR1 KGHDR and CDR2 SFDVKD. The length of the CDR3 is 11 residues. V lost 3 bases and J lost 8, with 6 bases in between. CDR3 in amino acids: CATSDVGGYTF. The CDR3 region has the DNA TGTGCCACCAGTGATGTCGGCGGCTACACCTTC.

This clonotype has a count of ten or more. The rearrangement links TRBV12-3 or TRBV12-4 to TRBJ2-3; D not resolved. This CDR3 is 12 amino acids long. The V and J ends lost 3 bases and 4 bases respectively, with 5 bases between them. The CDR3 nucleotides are TGTGCCAGCAGTTTGCAGTCAGATACGCAGTATTTT. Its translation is CASSLQSDTQYF.

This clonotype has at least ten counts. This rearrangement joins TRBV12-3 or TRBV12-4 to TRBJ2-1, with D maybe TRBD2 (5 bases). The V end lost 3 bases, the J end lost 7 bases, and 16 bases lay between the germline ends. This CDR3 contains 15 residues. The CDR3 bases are TGTGCCAGCAGTTTGACGGCCCCCCCGGGGAATGAGCAGTTCTTC. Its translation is CASSLTAPPGNEQFF.

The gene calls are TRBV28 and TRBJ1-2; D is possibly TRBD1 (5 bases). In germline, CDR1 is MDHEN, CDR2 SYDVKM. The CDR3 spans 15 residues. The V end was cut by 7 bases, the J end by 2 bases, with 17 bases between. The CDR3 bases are TGTGCCAGCACCATCGGGGGTTTAGCCAACTATGGCTACACCTTC. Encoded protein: CASTIGGLANYGYTF.

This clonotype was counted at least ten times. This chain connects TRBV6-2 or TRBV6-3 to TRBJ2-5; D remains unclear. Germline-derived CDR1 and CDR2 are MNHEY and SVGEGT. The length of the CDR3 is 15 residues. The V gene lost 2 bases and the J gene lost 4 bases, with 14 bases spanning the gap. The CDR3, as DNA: TGTGCCAGCAGTTACGTTGGTTCCGACGGAGAGACCCAGTACTTC. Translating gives CASSYVGSDGETQYF.

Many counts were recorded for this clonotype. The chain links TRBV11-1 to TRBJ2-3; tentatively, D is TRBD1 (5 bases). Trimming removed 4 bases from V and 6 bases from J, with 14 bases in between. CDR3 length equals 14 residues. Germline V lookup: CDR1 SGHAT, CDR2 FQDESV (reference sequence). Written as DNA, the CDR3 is TGTGCCAGCAGCTCGAATCCAGGGTTGGATACGCAGTATTTT. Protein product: CASSSNPGLDTQYF.

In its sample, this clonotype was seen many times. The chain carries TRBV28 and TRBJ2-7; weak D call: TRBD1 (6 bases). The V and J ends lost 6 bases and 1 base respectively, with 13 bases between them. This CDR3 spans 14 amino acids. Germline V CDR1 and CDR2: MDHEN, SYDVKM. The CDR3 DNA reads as TGTGCCAGCAGGACCGGGACACTATCCTACGAGCAGTACTTC. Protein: CASRTGTLSYEQYF.

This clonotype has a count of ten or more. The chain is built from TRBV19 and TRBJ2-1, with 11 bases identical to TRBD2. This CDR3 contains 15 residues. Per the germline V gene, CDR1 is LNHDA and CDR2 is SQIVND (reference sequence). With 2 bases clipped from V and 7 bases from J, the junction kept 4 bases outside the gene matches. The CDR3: CASSITSGRVNEQFF. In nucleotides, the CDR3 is TGTGCCAGTAGTATAACTAGCGGGAGAGTAAATGAGCAGTTCTTC.

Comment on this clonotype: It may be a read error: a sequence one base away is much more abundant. Here the CDR3 DNA reads TGTGCCACCAGTGATTTGCAAACAGGGGCTCACAATGAGCAGTTCTTC. Protein: CATSDLQTGAHNEQFF. The chain links TRBV24-1 to TRBJ2-1; 7 bases agree with TRBD1. Germline lookup yields CDR1 KGHDR and CDR2 SFDVKD. With 0 bases clipped from V and 5 bases from J, the junction kept 6 bases outside the gene matches. CDR3 length equals 16 residues.

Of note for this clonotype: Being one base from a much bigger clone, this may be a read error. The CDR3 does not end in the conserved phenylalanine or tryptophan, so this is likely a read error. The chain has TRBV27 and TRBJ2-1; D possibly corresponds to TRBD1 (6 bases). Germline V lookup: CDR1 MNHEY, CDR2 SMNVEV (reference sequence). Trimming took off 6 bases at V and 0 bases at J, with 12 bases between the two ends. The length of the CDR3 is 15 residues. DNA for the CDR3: TGTGCCAGCAGCGGGACATCCCGCTCCTACAATGAGCAGTTCCTC. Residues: CASSGTSRSYNEQFL.

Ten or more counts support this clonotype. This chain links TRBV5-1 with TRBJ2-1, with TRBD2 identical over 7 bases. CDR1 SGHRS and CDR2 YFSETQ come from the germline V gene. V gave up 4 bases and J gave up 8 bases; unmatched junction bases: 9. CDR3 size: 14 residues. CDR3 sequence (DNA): TGCGCCAGCAGCCGATCGGGGGGAAGGGATGAGCAGTTCTTC. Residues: CASSRSGGRDEQFF.

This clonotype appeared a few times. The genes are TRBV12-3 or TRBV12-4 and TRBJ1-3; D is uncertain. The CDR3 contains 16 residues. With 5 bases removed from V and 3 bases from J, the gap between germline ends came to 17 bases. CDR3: CASSPLRGLGGNTIYF. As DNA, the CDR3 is TGTGCCAGCAGTCCCCTACGAGGCCTCGGTGGAAACACCATATATTTT.